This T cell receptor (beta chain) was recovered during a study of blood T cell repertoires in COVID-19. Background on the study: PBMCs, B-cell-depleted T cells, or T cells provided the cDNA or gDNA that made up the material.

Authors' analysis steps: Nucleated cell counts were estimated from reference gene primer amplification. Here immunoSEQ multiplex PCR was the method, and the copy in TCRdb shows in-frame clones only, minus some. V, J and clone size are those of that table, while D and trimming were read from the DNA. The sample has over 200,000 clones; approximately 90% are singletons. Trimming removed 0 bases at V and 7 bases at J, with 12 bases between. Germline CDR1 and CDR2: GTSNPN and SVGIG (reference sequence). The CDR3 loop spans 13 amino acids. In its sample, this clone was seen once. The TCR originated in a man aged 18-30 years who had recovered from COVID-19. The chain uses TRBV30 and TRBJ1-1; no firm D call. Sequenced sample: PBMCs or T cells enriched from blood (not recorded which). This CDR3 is CAWSVPPTNEAFF. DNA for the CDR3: TGTGCCTGGAGTGTACCTCCTACGAATGAAGCTTTCTTT.